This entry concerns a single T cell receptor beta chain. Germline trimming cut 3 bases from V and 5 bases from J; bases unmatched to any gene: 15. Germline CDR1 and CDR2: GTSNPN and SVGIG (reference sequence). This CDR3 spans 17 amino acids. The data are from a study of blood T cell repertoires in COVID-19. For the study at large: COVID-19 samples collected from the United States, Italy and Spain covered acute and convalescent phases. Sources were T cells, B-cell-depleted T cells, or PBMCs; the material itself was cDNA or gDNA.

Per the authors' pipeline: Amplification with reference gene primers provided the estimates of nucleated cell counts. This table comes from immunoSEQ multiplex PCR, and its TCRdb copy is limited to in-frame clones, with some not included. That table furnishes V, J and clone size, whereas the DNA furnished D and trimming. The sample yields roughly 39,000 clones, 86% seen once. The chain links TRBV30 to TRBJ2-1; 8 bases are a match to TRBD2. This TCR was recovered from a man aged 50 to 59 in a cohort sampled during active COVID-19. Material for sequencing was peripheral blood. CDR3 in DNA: TGTGCCTGGAGCGCCCTACCGCGGGGGGCTCGGAACAATGAGCAGTTCTTC. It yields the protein CAWSALPRGARNNEQFF.